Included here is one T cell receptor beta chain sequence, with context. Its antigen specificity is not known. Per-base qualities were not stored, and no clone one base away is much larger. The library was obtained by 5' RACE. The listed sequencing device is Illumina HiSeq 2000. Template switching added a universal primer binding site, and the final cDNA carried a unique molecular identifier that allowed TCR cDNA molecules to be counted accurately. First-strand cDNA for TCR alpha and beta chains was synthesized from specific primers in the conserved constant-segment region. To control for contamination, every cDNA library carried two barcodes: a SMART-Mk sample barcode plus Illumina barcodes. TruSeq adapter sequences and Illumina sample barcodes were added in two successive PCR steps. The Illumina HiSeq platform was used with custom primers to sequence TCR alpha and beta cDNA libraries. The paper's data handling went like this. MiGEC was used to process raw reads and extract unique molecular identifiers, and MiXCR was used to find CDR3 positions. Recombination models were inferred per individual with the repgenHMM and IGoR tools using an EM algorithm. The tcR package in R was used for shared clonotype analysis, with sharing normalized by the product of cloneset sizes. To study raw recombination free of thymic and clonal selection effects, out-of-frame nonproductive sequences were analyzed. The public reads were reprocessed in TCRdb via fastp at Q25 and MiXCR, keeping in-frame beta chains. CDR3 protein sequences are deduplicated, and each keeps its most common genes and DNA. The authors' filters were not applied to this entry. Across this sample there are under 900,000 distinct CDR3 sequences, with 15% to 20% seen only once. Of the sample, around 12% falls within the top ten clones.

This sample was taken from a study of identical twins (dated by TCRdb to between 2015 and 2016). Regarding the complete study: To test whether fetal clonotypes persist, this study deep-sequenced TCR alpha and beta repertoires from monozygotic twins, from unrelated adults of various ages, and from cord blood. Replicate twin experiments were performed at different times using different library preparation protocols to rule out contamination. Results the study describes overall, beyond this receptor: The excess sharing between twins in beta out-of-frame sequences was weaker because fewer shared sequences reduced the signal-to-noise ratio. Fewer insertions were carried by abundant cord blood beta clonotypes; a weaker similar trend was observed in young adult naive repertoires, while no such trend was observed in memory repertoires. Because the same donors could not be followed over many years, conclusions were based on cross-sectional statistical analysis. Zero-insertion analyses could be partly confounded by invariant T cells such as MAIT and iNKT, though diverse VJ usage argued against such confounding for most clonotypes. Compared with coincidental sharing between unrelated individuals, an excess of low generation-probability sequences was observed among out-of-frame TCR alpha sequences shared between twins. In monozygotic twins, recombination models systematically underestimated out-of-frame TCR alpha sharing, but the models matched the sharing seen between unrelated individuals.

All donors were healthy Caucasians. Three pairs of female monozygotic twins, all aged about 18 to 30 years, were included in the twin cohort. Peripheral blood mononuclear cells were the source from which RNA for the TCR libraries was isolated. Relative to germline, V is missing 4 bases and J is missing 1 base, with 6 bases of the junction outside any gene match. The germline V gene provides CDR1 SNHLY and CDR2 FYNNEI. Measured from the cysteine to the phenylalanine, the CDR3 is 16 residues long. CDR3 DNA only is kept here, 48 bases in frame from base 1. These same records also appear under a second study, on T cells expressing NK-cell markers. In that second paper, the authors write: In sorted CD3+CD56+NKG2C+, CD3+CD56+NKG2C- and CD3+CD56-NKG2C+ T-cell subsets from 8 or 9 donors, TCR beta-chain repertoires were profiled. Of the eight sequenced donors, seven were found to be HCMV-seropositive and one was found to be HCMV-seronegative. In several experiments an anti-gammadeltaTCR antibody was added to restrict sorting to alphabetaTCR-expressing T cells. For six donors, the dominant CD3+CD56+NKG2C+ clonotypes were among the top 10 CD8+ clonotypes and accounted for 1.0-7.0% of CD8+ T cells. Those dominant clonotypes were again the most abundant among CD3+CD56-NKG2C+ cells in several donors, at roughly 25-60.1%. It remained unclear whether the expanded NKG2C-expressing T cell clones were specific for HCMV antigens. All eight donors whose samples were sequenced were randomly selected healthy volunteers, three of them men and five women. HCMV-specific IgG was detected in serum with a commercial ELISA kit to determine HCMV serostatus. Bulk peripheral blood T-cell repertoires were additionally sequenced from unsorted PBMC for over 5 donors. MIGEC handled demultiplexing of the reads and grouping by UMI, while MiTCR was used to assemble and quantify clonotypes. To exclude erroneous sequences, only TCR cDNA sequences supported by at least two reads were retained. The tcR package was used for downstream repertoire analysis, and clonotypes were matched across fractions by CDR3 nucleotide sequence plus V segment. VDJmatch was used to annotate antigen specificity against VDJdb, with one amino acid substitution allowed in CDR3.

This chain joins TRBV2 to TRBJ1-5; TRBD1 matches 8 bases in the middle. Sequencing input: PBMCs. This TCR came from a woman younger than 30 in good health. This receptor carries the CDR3 CASSARGRMSNQPQHF. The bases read TGTGCCAGCAGTGCCAGGGGGCGGATGAGCAATCAGCCCCAGCATTTT.